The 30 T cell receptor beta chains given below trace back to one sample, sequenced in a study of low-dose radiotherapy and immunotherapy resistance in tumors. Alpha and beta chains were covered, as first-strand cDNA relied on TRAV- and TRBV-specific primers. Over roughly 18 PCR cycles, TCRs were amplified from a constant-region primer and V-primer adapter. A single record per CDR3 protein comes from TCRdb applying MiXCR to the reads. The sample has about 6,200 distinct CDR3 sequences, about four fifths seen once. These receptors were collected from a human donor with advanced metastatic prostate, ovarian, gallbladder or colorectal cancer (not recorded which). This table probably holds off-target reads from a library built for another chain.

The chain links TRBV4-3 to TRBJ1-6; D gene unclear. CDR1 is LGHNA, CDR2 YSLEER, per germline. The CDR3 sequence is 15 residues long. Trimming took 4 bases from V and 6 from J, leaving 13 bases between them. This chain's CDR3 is CASSLQGSSNSPLHF. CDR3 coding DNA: TGCGCCAGCAGCCTGCAAGGCAGCTCTAATTCACCCCTCCACTTT.

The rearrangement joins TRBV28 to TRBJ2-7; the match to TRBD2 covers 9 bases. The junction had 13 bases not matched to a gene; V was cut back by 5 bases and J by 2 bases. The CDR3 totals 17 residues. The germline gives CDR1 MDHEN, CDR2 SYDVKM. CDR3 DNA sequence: TGTGCCAGCAGTCAGCGAGGGTTAGCGGGAGCTACCTACGAGCAGTACTTC. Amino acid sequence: CASSQRGLAGATYEQYF. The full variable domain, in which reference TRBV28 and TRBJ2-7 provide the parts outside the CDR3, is DVKVTQSSRYLVKRTGEKVFLECVQDMDHENMFWYRQDPGLGLRLIYFSYDVKMKEKGDIPEGYSVSREKKERFSLILESASTNQTSMYLCASSQRGLAGATYEQYFGPGTRLTVT.

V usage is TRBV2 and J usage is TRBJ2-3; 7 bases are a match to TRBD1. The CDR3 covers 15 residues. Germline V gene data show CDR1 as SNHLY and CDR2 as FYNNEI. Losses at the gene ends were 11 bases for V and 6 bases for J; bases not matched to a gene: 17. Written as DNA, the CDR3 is TGTGCCGGCCCGAAGGGACAGCCCAATGGGGATACGCAGTATTTT. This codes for CAGPKGQPNGDTQYF.

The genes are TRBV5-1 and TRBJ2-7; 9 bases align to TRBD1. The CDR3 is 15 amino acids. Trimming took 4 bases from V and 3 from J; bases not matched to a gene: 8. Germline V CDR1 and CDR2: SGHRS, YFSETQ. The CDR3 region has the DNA TGCGCCAGCAGCCAGGGACAGGGCAGGATCTACGAGCAGTACTTC. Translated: CASSQGQGRIYEQYF.

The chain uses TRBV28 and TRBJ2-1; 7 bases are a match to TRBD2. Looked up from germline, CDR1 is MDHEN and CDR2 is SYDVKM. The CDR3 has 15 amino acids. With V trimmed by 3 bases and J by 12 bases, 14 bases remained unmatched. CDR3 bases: TGTGCCAGCAGTTTCTCTTTAGCGGGTGGTTTAGGGCAGTTCTTC. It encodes CASSFSLAGGLGQFF.

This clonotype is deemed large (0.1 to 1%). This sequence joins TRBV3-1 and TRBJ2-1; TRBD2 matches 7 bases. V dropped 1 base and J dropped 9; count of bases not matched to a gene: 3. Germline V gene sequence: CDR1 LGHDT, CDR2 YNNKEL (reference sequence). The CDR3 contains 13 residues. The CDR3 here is CASSQVREGEQFF. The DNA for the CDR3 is TGTGCCAGCAGCCAAGTAAGGGAGGGTGAGCAGTTCTTC.

The CDR3 sequence is CASSFRLGSQMGSTEAFF. The CDR3 bases are TGCGCCAGCAGCTTCAGGTTGGGGAGCCAGATGGGAAGTACTGAAGCTTTCTTT. The chain carries TRBV5-1 and TRBJ1-1; D not resolved. The V gene's germline CDR1 is SGHRS and CDR2 YFSETQ. V was shortened by 2 bases and J by 5 bases, with 25 bases between the two germline ends. The CDR3 spans 18 residues.

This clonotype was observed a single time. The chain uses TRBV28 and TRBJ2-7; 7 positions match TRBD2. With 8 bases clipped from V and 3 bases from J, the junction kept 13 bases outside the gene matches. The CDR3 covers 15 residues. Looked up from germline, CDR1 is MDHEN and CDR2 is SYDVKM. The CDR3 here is CASCTWESSGYEQYF. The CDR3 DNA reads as TGTGCCAGCTGCACATGGGAGTCTAGCGGCTACGAGCAGTACTTC.

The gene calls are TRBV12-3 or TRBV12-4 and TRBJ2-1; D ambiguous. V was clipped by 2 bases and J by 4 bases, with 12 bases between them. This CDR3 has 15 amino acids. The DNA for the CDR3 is TGTGCCAGCAGTTTATCAGGAAAACAGTACAATGAGCAGTTCTTC. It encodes CASSLSGKQYNEQFF.

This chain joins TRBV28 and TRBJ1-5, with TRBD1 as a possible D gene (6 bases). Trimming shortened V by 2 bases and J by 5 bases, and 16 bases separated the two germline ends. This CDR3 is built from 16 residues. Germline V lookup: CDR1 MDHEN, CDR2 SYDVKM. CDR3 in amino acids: CASSLVWGGPDQPQHF. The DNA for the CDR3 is TGTGCCAGCAGTTTAGTTTGGGGGGGGCCGGATCAGCCCCAGCATTTT. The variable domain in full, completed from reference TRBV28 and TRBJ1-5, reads DVKVTQSSRYLVKRTGEKVFLECVQDMDHENMFWYRQDPGLGLRLIYFSYDVKMKEKGDIPEGYSVSREKKERFSLILESASTNQTSMYLCASSLVWGGPDQPQHFGDGTRLSIL.

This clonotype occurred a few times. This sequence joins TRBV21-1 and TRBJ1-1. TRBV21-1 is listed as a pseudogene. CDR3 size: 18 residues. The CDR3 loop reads CASSNRYCLTVMNTEAFF. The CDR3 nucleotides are TGTGCCAGCAGCAACCGCTATTGCTTGACAGTTATGAACACTGAAGCTTTCTTT.

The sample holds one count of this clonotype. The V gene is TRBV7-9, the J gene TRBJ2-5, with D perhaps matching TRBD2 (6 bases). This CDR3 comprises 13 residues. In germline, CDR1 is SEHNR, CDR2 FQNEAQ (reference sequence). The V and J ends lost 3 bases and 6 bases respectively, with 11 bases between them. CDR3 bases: TGTGCCAGCAGCTTGAGCAGCGGGCAGACCCAGTACTTC. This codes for CASSLSSGQTQYF. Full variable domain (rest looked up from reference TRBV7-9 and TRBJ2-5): DTGVSQNPRHKITKRGQNVTFRCDPISEHNRLYWYRQTLGQGPEFLTYFQNEAQLEKSRLLSDRFSAERPKGSFSTLEIQRTEQGDSAMYLCASSLSSGQTQYFGPGTRLLVL.

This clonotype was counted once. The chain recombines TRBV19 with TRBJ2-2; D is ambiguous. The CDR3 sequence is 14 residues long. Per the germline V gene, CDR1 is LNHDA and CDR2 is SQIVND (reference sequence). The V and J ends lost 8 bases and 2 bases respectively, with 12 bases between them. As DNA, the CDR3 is TGTGCCAGTGCGTATAATCCTAACACCGGGGAGCTGTTTTTT. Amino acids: CASAYNPNTGELFF.

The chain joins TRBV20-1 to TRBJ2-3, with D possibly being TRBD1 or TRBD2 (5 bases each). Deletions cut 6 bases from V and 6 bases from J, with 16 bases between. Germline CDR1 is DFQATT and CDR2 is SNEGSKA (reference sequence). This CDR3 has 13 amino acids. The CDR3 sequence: CSAERGVADTQYF. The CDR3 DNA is TGCAGTGCGGAGAGGGGCGTAGCGGATACGCAGTATTTT.

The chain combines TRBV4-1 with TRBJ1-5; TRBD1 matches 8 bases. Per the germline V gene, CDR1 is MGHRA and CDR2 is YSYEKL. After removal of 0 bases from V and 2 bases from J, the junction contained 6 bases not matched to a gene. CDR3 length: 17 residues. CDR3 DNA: TGCGCCAGCAGCCAAGACACAGGGGGGATTGGCAATCAGCCCCAGCATTTT. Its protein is CASSQDTGGIGNQPQHF.

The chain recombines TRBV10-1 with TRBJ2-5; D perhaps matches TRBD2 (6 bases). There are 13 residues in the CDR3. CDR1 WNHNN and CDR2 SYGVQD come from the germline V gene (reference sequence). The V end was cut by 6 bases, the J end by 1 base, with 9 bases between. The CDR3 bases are TGCGCCAGCAGCCGGGACTCCCAAGAGACCCAGTACTTC. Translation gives CASSRDSQETQYF.

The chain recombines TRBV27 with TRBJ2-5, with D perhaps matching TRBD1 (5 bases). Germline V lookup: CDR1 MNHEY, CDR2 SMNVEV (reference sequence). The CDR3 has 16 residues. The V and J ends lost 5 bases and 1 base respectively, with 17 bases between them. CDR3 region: CASSPIGRDPQETQYF. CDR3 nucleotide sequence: TGTGCCAGCAGTCCAATTGGCAGGGATCCCCAAGAGACCCAGTACTTC.

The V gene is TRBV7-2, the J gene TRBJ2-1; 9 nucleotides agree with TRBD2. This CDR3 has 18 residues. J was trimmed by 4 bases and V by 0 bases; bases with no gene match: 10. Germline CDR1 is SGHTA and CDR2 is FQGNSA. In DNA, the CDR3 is TGTGCCAGCAGCTTAGCTAGCGGGGGCGGAAGGCGTTACAATGAGCAGTTCTTC. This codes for CASSLASGGGRRYNEQFF. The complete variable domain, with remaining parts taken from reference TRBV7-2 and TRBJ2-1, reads GAGVSQSPSNKVTEKGKDVELRCDPISGHTALYWYRQSLGQGLEFLIYFQGNSAPDKSGLPSDRFSAERTGGSVSTLTIQRTQQEDSAVYLCASSLASGGGRRYNEQFFGPGTRLTVL.

In nucleotides, the CDR3 is TGTGCCAGCAGTCAGGCCAGCAACACCGGGGAGCTGTTTTTT. As protein: CASSQASNTGELFF. The chain links TRBV28 to TRBJ2-2; D is undetermined. V lost 5 bases and J 2 bases, leaving 9 bases between the germline ends. CDR1 is MDHEN and CDR2 is SYDVKM in the germline V gene. The CDR3 extends over 14 amino acids.

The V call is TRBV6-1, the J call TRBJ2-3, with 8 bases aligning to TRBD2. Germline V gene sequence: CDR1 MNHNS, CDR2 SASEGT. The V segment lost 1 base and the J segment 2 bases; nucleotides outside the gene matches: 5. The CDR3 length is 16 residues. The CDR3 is CASSEGPAGATDTQYF. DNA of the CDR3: TGTGCCAGCAGTGAAGGTCCAGCGGGGGCCACAGATACGCAGTATTTT.

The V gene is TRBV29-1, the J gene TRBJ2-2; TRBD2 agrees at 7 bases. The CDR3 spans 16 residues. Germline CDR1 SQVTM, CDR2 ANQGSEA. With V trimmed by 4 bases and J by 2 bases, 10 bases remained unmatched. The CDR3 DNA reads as TGCAGCGTTGTCCCCTTGGCGGGAGAAAACACCGGGGAGCTGTTTTTT. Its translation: CSVVPLAGENTGELFF.

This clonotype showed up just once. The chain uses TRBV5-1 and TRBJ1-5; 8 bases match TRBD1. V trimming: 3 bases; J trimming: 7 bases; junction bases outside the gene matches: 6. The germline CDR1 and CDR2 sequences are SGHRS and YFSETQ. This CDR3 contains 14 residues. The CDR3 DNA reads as TGCGCCAGCAGCTCCACAGGGGGAAACCAGCCCCAGCATTTT. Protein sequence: CASSSTGGNQPQHF.

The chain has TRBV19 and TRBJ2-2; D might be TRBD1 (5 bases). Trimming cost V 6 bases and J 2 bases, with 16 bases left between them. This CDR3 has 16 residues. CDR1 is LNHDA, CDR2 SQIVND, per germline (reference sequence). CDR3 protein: CASREGWGTNTGELFF. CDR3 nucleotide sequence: TGTGCCAGTAGAGAAGGGTGGGGCACAAACACCGGGGAGCTGTTTTTT.

CDR3 in DNA: TGTGCCAGCGAGAGGGCGTACGAGCAGTACTTC. Its protein product is CASERAYEQYF. This chain connects TRBV6-2 or TRBV6-3 to TRBJ2-7; maybe TRBD2 (5 bases). Deletions cut 8 bases from V and 4 bases from J, with 9 bases between. CDR3 length: 11 residues. In germline, CDR1 is MNHEY, CDR2 SVGEGT.

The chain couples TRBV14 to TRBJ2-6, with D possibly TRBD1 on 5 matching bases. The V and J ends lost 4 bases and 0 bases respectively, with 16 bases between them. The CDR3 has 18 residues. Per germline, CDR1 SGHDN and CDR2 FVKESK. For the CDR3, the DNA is TGTGCCAGCAGCCGCTTTGGGGCCCAGAACTCTGGGGCCAACGTCCTGACTTTC. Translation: CASSRFGAQNSGANVLTF.

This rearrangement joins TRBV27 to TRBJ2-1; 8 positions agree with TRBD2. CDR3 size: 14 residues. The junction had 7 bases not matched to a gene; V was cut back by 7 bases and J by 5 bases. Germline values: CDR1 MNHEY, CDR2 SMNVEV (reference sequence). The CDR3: CASNGAGAHNEQFF. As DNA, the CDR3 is TGTGCCAGCAATGGAGCGGGAGCCCACAATGAGCAGTTCTTC.

CDR3 loop: CASSRQAIPTDTQYF. The CDR3 DNA sequence: TGTGCCAGCAGCCGACAGGCGATTCCCACAGATACGCAGTATTTT. The chain employs TRBV11-3 and TRBJ2-3, with a possible D match to TRBD1 (6 bases). This CDR3 comprises 15 residues. V shed 5 bases and J shed 2 bases, with 14 bases lying between them. Germline values: CDR1 SGHNT, CDR2 YENEEA.

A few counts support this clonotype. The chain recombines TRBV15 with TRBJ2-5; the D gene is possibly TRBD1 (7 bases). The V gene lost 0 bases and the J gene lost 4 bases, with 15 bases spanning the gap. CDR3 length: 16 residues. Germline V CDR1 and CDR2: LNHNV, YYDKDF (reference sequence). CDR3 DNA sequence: TGTGCCACCAGCAGAGATCCGGGGGCAGGGGGAGAGACCCAGTACTTC. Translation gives CATSRDPGAGGETQYF.

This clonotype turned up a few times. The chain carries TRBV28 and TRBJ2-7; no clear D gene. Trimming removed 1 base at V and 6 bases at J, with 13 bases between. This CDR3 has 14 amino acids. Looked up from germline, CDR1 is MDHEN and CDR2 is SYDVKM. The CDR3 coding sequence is TGTGCCAGCAGTTTATCCGCCCGGTTTGGCGAGCAGTACTTC. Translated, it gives CASSLSARFGEQYF.

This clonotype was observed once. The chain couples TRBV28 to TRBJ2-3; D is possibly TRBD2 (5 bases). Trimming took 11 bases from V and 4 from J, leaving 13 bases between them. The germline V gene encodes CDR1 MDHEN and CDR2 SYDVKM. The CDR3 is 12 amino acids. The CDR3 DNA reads TGTGCCGGAAGCGGTTCGGCAGATACGCAGTATTTT. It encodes CAGSGSADTQYF.